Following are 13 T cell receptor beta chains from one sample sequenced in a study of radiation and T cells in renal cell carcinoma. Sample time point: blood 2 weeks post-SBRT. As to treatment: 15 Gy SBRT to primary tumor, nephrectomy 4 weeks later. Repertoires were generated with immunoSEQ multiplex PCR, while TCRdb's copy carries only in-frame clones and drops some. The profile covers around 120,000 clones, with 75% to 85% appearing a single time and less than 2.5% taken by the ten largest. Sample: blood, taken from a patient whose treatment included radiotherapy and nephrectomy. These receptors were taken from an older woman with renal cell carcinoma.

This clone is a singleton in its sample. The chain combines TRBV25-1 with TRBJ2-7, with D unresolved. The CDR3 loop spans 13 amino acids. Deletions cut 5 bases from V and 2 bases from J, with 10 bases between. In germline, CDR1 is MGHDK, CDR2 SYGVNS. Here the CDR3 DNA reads TGTGCCAGCAGTCCCGATACGGCCTACGAGCAGTACTTC. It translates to CASSPDTAYEQYF.

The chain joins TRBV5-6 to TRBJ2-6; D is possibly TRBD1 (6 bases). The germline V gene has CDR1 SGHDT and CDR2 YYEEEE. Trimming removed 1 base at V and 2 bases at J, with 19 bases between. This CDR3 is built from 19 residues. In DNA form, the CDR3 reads TGTGCCAGCAGCTTGTTTTTCGAACAGGGCCTGACTGGGGCCAACGTCCTGACTTTC. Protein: CASSLFFEQGLTGANVLTF.

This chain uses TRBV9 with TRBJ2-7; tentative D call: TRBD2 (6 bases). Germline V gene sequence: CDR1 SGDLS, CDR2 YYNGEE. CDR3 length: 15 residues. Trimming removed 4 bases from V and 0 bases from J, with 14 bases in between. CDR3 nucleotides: TGTGCCAGCAGCCCCGGGTTAGCGGTCTCCTACGAGCAGTACTTC. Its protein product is CASSPGLAVSYEQYF.

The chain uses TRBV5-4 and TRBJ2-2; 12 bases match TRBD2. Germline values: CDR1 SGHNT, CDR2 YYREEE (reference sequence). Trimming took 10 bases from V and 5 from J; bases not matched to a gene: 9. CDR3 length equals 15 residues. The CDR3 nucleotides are TGTGCCGCTAGCGGGAGGGCCTCGGTAACCGGGGAGCTGTTTTTT. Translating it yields CAASGRASVTGELFF.

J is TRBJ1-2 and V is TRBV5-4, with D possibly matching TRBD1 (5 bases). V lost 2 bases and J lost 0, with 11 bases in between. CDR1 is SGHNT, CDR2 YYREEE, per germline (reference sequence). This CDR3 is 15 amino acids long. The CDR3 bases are TGTGCCAGCAGCTTACGGCGACAGCCTAACTATGGCTACACCTTC. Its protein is CASSLRRQPNYGYTF.

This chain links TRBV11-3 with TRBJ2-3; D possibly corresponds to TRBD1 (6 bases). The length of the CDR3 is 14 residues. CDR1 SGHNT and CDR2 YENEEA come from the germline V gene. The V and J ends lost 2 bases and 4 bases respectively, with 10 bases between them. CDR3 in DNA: TGTGCCAGCAGCTTAACCAGGGGTGCAGATACGCAGTATTTT. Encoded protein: CASSLTRGADTQYF.

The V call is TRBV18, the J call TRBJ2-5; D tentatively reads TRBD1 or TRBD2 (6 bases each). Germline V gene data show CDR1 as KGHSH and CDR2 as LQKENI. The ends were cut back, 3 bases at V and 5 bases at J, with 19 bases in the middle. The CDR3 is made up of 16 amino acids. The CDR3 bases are TGTGCCAGCTCACCTCTAGACGGGGGCCCCTGGGAGACCCAGTACTTC. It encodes CASSPLDGGPWETQYF. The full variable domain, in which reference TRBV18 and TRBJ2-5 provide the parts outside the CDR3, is NAGVMQNPRHLVRRRGQEARLRCSPMKGHSHVYWYRQLPEEGLKFMVYLQKENIIDESGMPKERFSAEFPKEGPSILRIQQVVRGDSAAYFCASSPLDGGPWETQYFGPGTRLLVL.

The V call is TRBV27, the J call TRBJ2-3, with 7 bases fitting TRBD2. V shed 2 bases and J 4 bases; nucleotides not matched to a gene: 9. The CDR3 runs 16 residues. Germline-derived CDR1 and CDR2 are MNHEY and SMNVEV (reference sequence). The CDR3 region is CASSLNVGGPSDTQYF. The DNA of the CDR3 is TGTGCCAGCAGTTTAAATGTGGGAGGGCCTTCAGATACGCAGTATTTT.

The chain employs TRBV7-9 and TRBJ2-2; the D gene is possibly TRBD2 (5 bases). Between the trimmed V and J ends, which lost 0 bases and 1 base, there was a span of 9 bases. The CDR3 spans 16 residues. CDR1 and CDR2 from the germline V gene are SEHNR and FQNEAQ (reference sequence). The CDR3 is CASSLAGSQNTGELFF. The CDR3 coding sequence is TGTGCCAGCAGCTTAGCGGGGAGCCAGAACACCGGGGAGCTGTTTTTT.

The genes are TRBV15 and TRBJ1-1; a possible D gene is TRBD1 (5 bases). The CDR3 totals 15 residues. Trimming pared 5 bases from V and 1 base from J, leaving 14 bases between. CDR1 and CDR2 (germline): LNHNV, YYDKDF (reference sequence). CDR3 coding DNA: TGTGCCACCAGCCGGAGCAGGGTGACGAACACTGAAGCTTTCTTT. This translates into CATSRSRVTNTEAFF.

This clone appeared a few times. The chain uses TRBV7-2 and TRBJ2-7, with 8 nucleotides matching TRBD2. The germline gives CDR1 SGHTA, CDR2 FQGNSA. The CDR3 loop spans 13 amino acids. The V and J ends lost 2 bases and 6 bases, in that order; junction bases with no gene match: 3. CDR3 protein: CASSLSLAGEQYF. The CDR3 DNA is TGTGCCAGCAGCTTAAGTCTAGCGGGCGAGCAGTACTTC.

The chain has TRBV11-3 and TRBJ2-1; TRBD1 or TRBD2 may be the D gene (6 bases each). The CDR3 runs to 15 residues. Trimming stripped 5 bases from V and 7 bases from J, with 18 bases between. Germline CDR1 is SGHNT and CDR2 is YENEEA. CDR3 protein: CASSLRSGAGNEQFF. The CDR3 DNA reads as TGTGCCAGCAGCCTCAGGTCGGGGGCCGGGAATGAGCAGTTCTTC.

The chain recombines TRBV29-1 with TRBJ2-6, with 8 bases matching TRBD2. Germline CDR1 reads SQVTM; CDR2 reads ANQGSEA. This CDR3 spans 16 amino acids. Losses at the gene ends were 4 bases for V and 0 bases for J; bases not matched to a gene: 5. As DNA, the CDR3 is TGCAGCGTTGGAAGCGGGGGCGCCTCTGGGGCCAACGTCCTGACTTTC. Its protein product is CSVGSGGASGANVLTF. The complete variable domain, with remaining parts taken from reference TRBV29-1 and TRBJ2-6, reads SAVISQKPSRDICQRGTSLTIQCQVDSQVTMMFWYRQQPGQSLTLIATANQGSEATYESGFVIDKFPISRPNLTFSTLTVSNMSPEDSSIYLCSVGSGGASGANVLTFGAGSRLTVL.